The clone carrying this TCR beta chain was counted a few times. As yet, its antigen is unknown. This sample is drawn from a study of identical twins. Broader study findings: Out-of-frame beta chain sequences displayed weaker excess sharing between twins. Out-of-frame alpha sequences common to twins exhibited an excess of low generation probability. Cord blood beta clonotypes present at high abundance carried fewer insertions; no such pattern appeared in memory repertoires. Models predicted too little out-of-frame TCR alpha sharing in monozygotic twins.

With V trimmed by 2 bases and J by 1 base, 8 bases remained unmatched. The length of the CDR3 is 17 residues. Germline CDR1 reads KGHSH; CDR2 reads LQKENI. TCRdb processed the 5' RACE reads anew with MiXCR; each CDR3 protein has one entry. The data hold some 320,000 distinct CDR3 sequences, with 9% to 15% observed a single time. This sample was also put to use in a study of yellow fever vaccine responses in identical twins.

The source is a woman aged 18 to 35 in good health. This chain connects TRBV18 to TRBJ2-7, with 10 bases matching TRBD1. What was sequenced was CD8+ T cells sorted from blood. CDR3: CASSPAPGQGPSYEQYF. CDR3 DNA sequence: TGTGCCAGCTCACCAGCGCCGGGACAGGGGCCATCCTACGAGCAGTACTTC.